This entry is about one T cell receptor (beta chain). This CDR3 comprises 14 residues. With 1 base removed from V and 5 bases from J, the gap between germline ends came to 9 bases. From germline, CDR1 is LNHNV and CDR2 YYDKDF (reference sequence). Sorted-subset replicate PCR reactions were performed with 150 to 200 ng DNA, corresponding to roughly 30,000 T cell genomes. Repertoires were generated with immunoSEQ multiplex PCR, while TCRdb's copy carries only in-frame clones and drops some. The table lists roughly 2,500,000 clones, more than 85% of them singletons. This sample was taken from a study of shared clonotypes between healthy human individuals.

The V call is TRBV15, the J call TRBJ2-4; a possible D gene is TRBD2 (5 bases). The clonotype originates from a man aged 18 to 30 in good health. Some clones in this sample may be carry-over from other donors' samples. The sample consisted of naive CD4+ T cells from PBMCs. The subset is: CD45RA+ positively selected. Here the CDR3 reads CATSRGGSENIQYF. The CDR3 DNA reads TGTGCCACCAGCAGAGGCGGGTCCGAAAACATTCAGTACTTC.